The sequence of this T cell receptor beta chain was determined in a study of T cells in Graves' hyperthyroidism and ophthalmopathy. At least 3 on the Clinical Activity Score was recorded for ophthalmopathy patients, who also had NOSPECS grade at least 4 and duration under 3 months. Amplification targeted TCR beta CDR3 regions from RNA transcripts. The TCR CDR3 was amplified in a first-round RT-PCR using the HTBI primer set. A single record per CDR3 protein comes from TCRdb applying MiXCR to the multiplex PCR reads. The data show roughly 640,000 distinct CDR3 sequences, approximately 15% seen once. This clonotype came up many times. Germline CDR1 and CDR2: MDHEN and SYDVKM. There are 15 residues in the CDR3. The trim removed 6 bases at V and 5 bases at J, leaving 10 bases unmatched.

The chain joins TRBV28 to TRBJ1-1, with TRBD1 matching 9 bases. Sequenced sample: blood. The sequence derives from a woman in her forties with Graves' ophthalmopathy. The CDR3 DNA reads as TGTGCCAGCAGGGGGGGGACAGGGCTTGGGACTGAAGCTTTCTTT. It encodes CASRGGTGLGTEAFF.